The next 10 T cell receptor beta chains were all read from a single sample in a study of blood T cell repertoires in COVID-19. The protocol was immunoSEQ multiplex PCR, while the TCRdb copy is restricted to in-frame clones and leaves out a portion. The data contain about 160,000 clones, approximately 82% of them singletons. Material for sequencing was PBMCs or T cells enriched from blood (not recorded which). These receptors originate from a woman between 45 and 65 years old in a cohort exposed to, infected with or recovered from COVID-19 (not recorded which).

CDR3 nucleotide sequence: TGTGCCAGCACAACAGGGGGCCACACTGAAGCTTTCTTT. Encoded protein: CASTTGGHTEAFF. The genes are TRBV6-6 and TRBJ1-1, with 9 bases aligning to TRBD1. Per germline, CDR1 MNHNY and CDR2 SVGAGI (reference sequence). The CDR3 length is 13 residues. V lost 7 bases and J lost 3; bases outside the gene matches: 3.

In DNA, the CDR3 is TGCGCCAGCAGCGGGCAGGGTCGGGCAGATACGCAGTATTTT. Translated: CASSGQGRADTQYF. The genes are TRBV5-1 and TRBJ2-3; a weak D match, TRBD1 (5 bases). The CDR3 is 14 amino acids. Between the trimmed V and J ends, which lost 4 bases and 4 bases, there was a span of 13 bases. Germline values: CDR1 SGHRS, CDR2 YFSETQ.

The J gene is TRBJ1-2, the V gene TRBV28, with a tentative D call TRBD1 (5 bases). The germline V gene has CDR1 MDHEN and CDR2 SYDVKM. The CDR3 length is 13 residues. V dropped 6 bases and J dropped 5 bases, with 13 bases sitting between them. The CDR3 loop is CASSMTAFYGYTF. CDR3 bases: TGTGCCAGCAGCATGACAGCATTTTATGGCTACACCTTC.

This clone has only a few counts. The chain links TRBV6-5 to TRBJ2-2; a possible D gene is TRBD2 (6 bases). Germline CDR1 reads MNHEY; CDR2 reads SVGAGI. The germline V and J ends were trimmed by 0 bases and 6 bases, with 11 bases remaining between them. The CDR3 totals 15 residues. The CDR3: CASSYSGGTAGELFF. The CDR3 DNA sequence: TGTGCCAGCAGTTACTCGGGGGGAACGGCCGGGGAGCTGTTTTTT.

This chain uses TRBV11-1 with TRBJ2-7, with D perhaps TRBD2 (6 bases). Germline V gene lookup returns CDR1 SGHAT and CDR2 FQDESV (reference sequence). V gave up 0 bases and J gave up 5 bases, with 8 bases separating them. This CDR3 spans 13 amino acids. This CDR3 is CASSLARGNEQYF. The CDR3, as DNA: TGTGCCAGCAGCTTAGCGCGGGGTAACGAGCAGTACTTC.

CDR3 bases: TGTGCCAGCAGCTTAATCCAGGGAGAGCAGTTCTTC. Its protein is CASSLIQGEQFF. V and J are TRBV7-2 and TRBJ2-1, with D maybe TRBD1 (5 bases). CDR1 is SGHTA, CDR2 FQGNSA, per germline. V lost 2 bases to trimming and J lost 10 bases, with 9 bases between them. The CDR3 is 12 residues long. The variable domain in full, completed from reference TRBV7-2 and TRBJ2-1, reads GAGVSQSPSNKVTEKGKDVELRCDPISGHTALYWYRQSLGQGLEFLIYFQGNSAPDKSGLPSDRFSAERTGGSVSTLTIQRTQQEDSAVYLCASSLIQGEQFFGPGTRLTVL.

The count of this clone is one. The rearrangement joins TRBV7-6 to TRBJ1-4; D uncertain. Deletions cut 6 bases from V and 8 bases from J, with 16 bases between. Germline CDR1 is SGHVS and CDR2 is FNYEAQ. The length of the CDR3 is 14 residues. CDR3 in amino acids: CASRMDEGREKLFF. CDR3 DNA: TGTGCCAGCAGGATGGACGAGGGCAGGGAAAAACTGTTTTTT.

V gene TRBV4-3 combines with J gene TRBJ1-3, with D perhaps matching TRBD1 (5 bases). This CDR3 spans 16 amino acids. The germline V gene encodes CDR1 LGHNA and CDR2 YSLEER. V lost 3 bases and J lost 0, with 12 bases in between. CDR3 loop: CASSQDLGASGNTIYF. CDR3 coding DNA: TGCGCCAGCAGCCAGGACCTAGGGGCCTCTGGAAACACCATATATTTT.

This chain links TRBV11-2 with TRBJ2-3, with unresolved D. Trimming left V 5 bases short and J 6 bases short, with 12 bases between. The CDR3 runs 13 residues. Germline CDR1 is SGHAT and CDR2 is FQNNGV. The CDR3 region is CASSPRREDTQYF. CDR3 in DNA: TGTGCCAGCAGCCCTCGCCGTGAGGATACGCAGTATTTT.

The chain uses TRBV4-3 and TRBJ1-1, with 7 positions matching TRBD1. Per the germline V gene, CDR1 is LGHNA and CDR2 is YSLEER. The CDR3 has 17 residues. The J segment lost 3 bases and the V segment lost 0 bases, leaving 10 bases of the junction unmatched. DNA of the CDR3: TGCGCCAGCAGCCAAGATAGACAGGGTCCTTGGGACACTGAAGCTTTCTTT. Protein: CASSQDRQGPWDTEAFF.